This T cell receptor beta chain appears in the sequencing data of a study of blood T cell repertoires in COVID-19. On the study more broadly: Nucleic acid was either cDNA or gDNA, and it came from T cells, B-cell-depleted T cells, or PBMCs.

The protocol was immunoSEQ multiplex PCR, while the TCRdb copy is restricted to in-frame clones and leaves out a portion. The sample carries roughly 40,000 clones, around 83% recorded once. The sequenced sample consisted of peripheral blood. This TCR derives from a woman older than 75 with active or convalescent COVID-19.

CDR3 loop: CASIRQGADGELFF. The DNA for the CDR3 is TGTGCCAGCATCAGACAGGGGGCGGACGGGGAGCTGTTTTTT. This rearrangement joins TRBV6-5 to TRBJ2-2, with 10 bases fitting TRBD1. The V gene end was trimmed by 7 bases and the J gene end by 7 bases; junction bases not matched to a gene: 6. The CDR3 runs 14 residues. Per the germline V gene, CDR1 is MNHEY and CDR2 is SVGAGI.